This record concerns one T cell receptor beta chain sequence. The data belong to a study of blood T cells in healthy people across ages. The length of the CDR3 is 18 residues. Trimming removed 2 bases from V and 3 bases from J; junction bases left unmatched: 11. Germline CDR1 reads LGHNA; CDR2 reads YSLEER. It was with a sample-barcoded 5' primer and a J-beta primer mix that a second PCR of roughly 7 to 12 cycles was run. From the 5' RACE reads, TCRdb called clonotypes with MiXCR, one entry per CDR3 protein. The profile covers 950,000 to 1,200,000 distinct CDR3 sequences, with roughly two fifths appearing a single time and under 15% taken by the ten largest.

The TCR was taken from a man between 18 and 35 years old in good health. This chain joins TRBV4-3 and TRBJ1-4, with 8 bases matching TRBD1. The sample taken for sequencing was blood. The CDR3 bases are TGCGCCAGCAGCCAATCCCCCCCGAGGGACAGGCCTAATGAAAAACTGTTTTTT. Protein sequence: CASSQSPPRDRPNEKLFF.